This TCR beta chain was observed in a study of blood T cell repertoires in COVID-19. All enrollees were roughly 18 to 90 years old and from fewer than 30 US areas. Cohort allocation depended upon clinical history that participants reported. The study counted Cohort 3 donors as recovered given two negative PCRs, clearance, or symptom resolution. The repertoire was sequenced with immunoSEQ multiplex PCR; TCRdb's copy has only in-frame clones and lacks some. Of hundreds of thousands of clones in the sample, around 87% were seen once. The J segment lost 5 bases and the V segment lost 5 bases, leaving 6 bases of the junction unmatched. This CDR3 is built from 16 residues. Per germline, CDR1 SGHTA and CDR2 FQGNSA.

This chain uses TRBV7-2 with TRBJ2-3; 14 nucleotides agree with TRBD2. Source material: PBMCs or T cells enriched from blood (not recorded which). This sequence was found in a woman between 45 and 65 years old who had recovered from COVID-19. This CDR3 is CASSVGTSGSGDTQYF. CDR3 nucleotide sequence: TGTGCCAGCAGCGTAGGGACTAGCGGGAGTGGAGATACGCAGTATTTT.